This TCR beta chain emerged from a study of patients and donors after allogeneic stem cell transplantation. TCRdb recomputed calls from the RT-PCR reads with MiXCR, one row per CDR3 protein. The profile shows about 96,000 distinct CDR3 sequences, around 48% of them singletons. This clonotype was detected a few times. Trimming left V 6 bases short and J 0 bases short, with 18 bases between. The CDR3 extends over 17 amino acids. The sequencing input was blood, either unsorted or a sorted T cell fraction (not recorded which). The chain is built from TRBV12-3 or TRBV12-4 and TRBJ1-5; perhaps TRBD1 as D (5 bases). This receptor was taken from a human donor who was either an allogeneic HSCT recipient or a stem cell or donor lymphocyte infusion donor (not recorded which). It is not recorded whose cells these are; they may come from a transplant donor. In DNA form, the CDR3 reads TGTGCCAGCAGCCGGGCCCGCTCAGGGTATAGCAATCAGCCCCAGCATTTT. Its translation: CASSRARSGYSNQPQHF.